This T cell receptor (beta chain) was sequenced for a study of blood T cell repertoires in COVID-19 (TCRdb year 2020). Concerning the study at large: Samples covering the acute and convalescent phases of COVID-19 were provided by collaborators in the United States, Italy and Spain. Samples were obtained from the ongoing ImmuneRACE study (first 160 participants) and from about 1,300 subjects provided by 6 global collaborators. Where HLA class I and class II types were available, the types were taken from metadata supplied by the sample provider, not from assay-based typing. A de-identified subject ID, COVID-19 status, age in years and sex were almost always included in the sample metadata. Subjects who had been exposed to COVID-19, were actively infected with it, or had recovered from it provided the deeply sampled blood TCRbeta repertoires that made up the dataset. The repertoires were released in a freely available public database meant as a resource for research on the immune response to SARS-CoV-2. The prospective study material was composed of cDNA or gDNA derived from T cells, B-cell-depleted T cells, or PBMCs.

Whole blood was collected in K2EDTA tubes by collaborating institutions according to the institutions' own protocols. Collaborator samples were shipped for TCRbeta analysis as frozen whole blood, isolated PBMCs, or DNA extracted from either sample type. The full study reports these points: The quantity of clinical and demographic metadata differed by source and by participant and was supplied without curation.

For this clone: Its target antigen remains unknown. No base-level quality is on record; no much larger clone is a single base apart.

TCRbeta CDR3 regions were amplified from genomic DNA using the immunoSEQ Assay, a bias-controlled multiplex PCR. The source study handled its data this way. Nucleated cell counts per sample were estimated from amplification of reference gene primers within the assay. To quantify the absolute abundance of each unique TCRbeta CDR3 rearrangement, sequence reads were collapsed and filtered. For each sample, productive Simpson clonality was calculated by taking the square root of Simpson's diversity index across productive rearrangements. This immuneACCESS table, as held by TCRdb, lists in-frame sequences with V and J called but not all clones. Of the missing ones, under half trace to an unresolved V gene in checked studies; the others have no known cause. V, J and clone size are those of that table, while D and trimming were read from the DNA. This sample has about 260,000 clones in its table, and roughly 88% of those were observed once. The ten biggest clones cover 0.7% of the sample.

This sequence originates from a human donor in a cohort sampled during active COVID-19. The source material was peripheral blood.

The sequenced DNA: TGTGCCAGCAGCCCCCCGTACAGGGGGGGTGGCACTGAAGCTTTCTTT. It translates to CASSPPYRGGGTEAFF. Recombination joined TRBV7-2 with TRBJ1-1; TRBD1 fits 8 bases in the junction. Trimming accounts for 5 bases at V and 4 bases at J, while the number of junction bases matched to no gene is 12. According to the germline V gene, CDR1 reads SGHTA and CDR2 reads FQGNSA. The CDR3 starts with the cysteine, ends with the phenylalanine, and has 16 residues. This entry keeps only the CDR3 DNA: 48 bases, framed from base 1. When the CDR3 is completed using the reference TRBV7-2 and TRBJ1-1 genes on either side, the full variable domain is GAGVSQSPSNKVTEKGKDVELRCDPISGHTALYWYRQSLGQGLEFLIYFQGNSAPDKSGLPSDRFSAERTGGSVSTLTIQRTQQEDSAVYLCASSPPYRGGGTEAFFGQGTRLTVV.